The rows below give T cell receptor beta chains drawn from one sample of a study of blood T cell repertoires in COVID-19. Data came from immunoSEQ multiplex PCR; TCRdb stores just in-frame clones and leaves some out. This table has around 90,000 clones, 80% to 90% appearing once. The material sequenced was peripheral blood. The receptors were gathered from a man aged 50 to 59 with COVID-19, enrolled during active disease. CDR3s include the opening cysteine and the closing phenylalanine or tryptophan. The order of the fields is D gene, J gene, CDR3 length, V gene, clone size, CDR3 DNA, CDR3 protein. A D gene is named only where the DNA matches it firmly. Size tells how often a clone was seen (once, few, many) or the class of an expanded clone, and some rows leave it out.

>TRBD1|TRBJ2-1|16|TRBV2|NA
TGTGCCAGCAGTTACGACAGGGCGAGCTCCTACAATGAGCAGTTCTTC
CASSYDRASSYNEQFF
>NA|TRBJ2-1|15|TRBV7-2|NA
TGTGCCAGCAGCCCAGGGGTACCCGACTACAATGAGCAGTTCTTC
CASSPGVPDYNEQFF
>NA|TRBJ2-1|16|TRBV2|NA
TGTGCCAGCAGTGAAATGCGGTCTAGCGCCTACAATGAGCAGTTCTTC
CASSEMRSSAYNEQFF
>TRBD1|TRBJ1-1|15|TRBV9|once
TGTGCCAGCAGCGTAGAAGGACAGGGTATGACTGAAGCTTTCTTT
CASSVEGQGMTEAFF
>TRBD1|TRBJ1-6|15|TRBV6-2/TRBV6-3|NA
TGTGCCAGCAGTTCCGGACAGGCGAATTCTTCACCCCTCCACTTT
CASSSGQANSSPLHF
>TRBD1|TRBJ1-5|15|TRBV6-5|NA
TGTGCCAGCTGCTTTAGACAGGGGATGGATCAGCCCCAGCATTTT
CASCFRQGMDQPQHF
>TRBD1|TRBJ1-5|13|TRBV6-6|NA
TGTGCCAGGTCACAGGGGGTAGGACAGCCCCAGCATTTT
CARSQGVGQPQHF
>TRBD1|TRBJ1-1|14|TRBV5-4|NA
TGTGCCAGCACCATGGGACAGGGTCGTACTGAAGCTTTCTTT
CASTMGQGRTEAFF
>TRBD1|TRBJ2-2|14|TRBV18|NA
TGTGCCAGCTCACCCCTACAGGGGGCCGGGGAGCTGTTTTTT
CASSPLQGAGELFF
>TRBD1|TRBJ2-1|17|TRBV4-1|NA
TGCGCCAGCAGCCAAGATTCGGACAGGGGCGGATCCAATGAGCAGTTCTTC
CASSQDSDRGGSNEQFF
>NA|TRBJ1-5|13|TRBV12-3/TRBV12-4|NA
TGTGCCAGCACCCAAACAGGCAATCAGCCCCAGCATTTT
CASTQTGNQPQHF
>TRBD2|TRBJ2-6|18|TRBV10-2|NA
TGCGCCAGCAGTGAGTCGAGCGGGGGGCACTCTGGGGCCAACGTCCTGACTTTC
CASSESSGGHSGANVLTF
>TRBD2|TRBJ2-4|14|TRBV29-1|NA
TGCAGCGTCTCCGGGACTAGCGGGGGAAACATTCAGTACTTC
CSVSGTSGGNIQYF
>TRBD1|TRBJ1-2|14|TRBV7-2|NA
TGTGCCAGCAGCTTAATCGTACAGGGGGTTGGCTACACCTTC
CASSLIVQGVGYTF
>NA|TRBJ2-1|14|TRBV6-5|NA
TGTGCCAGCAGTTACGGGATCAGGGCGGTTGAGCAGTTCTTC
CASSYGIRAVEQFF
>TRBD1|TRBJ1-2|13|TRBV27|NA
TGTGCCAGCAGCAGAGACAGGGACTATGGCTACACCTTC
CASSRDRDYGYTF
>NA|TRBJ1-5|17|TRBV30|NA
TGTGCCTGGAGCGCTACGGGTAGTGGTCACTCTGGGCAGCCCCAGCATTTT
CAWSATGSGHSGQPQHF
>NA|TRBJ1-1|11|TRBV20-1|NA
TGCAGTGCTAGGAGGGACACTGAAGCTTTCTTT
CSARRDTEAFF
>NA|TRBJ1-2|12|TRBV6-5|NA
TGTGCCAGCAATATTCGGACATTGGGCTACACCTTC
CASNIRTLGYTF
>NA|TRBJ1-4|15|TRBV5-1|once
TGCGCCAGCAGCTTGAACGGTGCAACTAATGAAAAACTGTTTTTT
CASSLNGATNEKLFF
>NA|TRBJ2-3|16|TRBV28|NA
TGTGCCAGCAGTTTATCCTACAGTAATCGCGCAGATACGCAGTATTTT
CASSLSYSNRADTQYF
>NA|TRBJ2-3|15|TRBV6-4|NA
TGTGCCAGCAGTGACTCACATGCGGGCACAGATACGCAGTATTTT
CASSDSHAGTDTQYF
>NA|TRBJ2-7|15|TRBV4-2|NA
TGTGCCAGCAGCCAAGATCGGTCCACCTCCTACGAGCAGTACTTC
CASSQDRSTSYEQYF
>NA|TRBJ1-1|12|TRBV2|NA
TGTGCCAGCAAAGCGGGGGTCACTGAAGCTTTCTTT
CASKAGVTEAFF
>TRBD2|TRBJ2-5|17|TRBV7-3|NA
TGTGCCAGCAGCTTAACTTCTTTGGTAGCGGGGAGGGAGACCCAGTACTTC
CASSLTSLVAGRETQYF
>TRBD1|TRBJ1-2|15|TRBV27|NA
TGTGCCAGCAGTTTAGGAGGGACAGTTAACTATGGCTACACCTTC
CASSLGGTVNYGYTF
>NA|TRBJ1-2|11|TRBV30|NA
TGTGCCTGGAGTGGAGGGGGACGCTACACCTTC
CAWSGGGRYTF
>NA|TRBJ1-2|14|TRBV10-3|NA
TGTGCCATCAGTGAGTCGGAAGGGAGGGATGGCTACACCTTC
CAISESEGRDGYTF
>TRBD1|TRBJ1-1|12|TRBV28|NA
TGTGCCACCAGGGGGCCATGGGGTGAAGCTTTCTTT
CATRGPWGEAFF
>TRBD1|TRBJ2-7|15|TRBV5-1|NA
TGCGCCAGCAGCCAGGCGGGGACAGGGAACAACGAGCAGTACTTC
CASSQAGTGNNEQYF
>NA|TRBJ1-5|13|TRBV10-3|NA
TGTGCCATCAGTGAGGACAGGAATCAGCCCCAGCATTTT
CAISEDRNQPQHF
>NA|TRBJ2-2|14|TRBV19|NA
TGTGCCAGTAGTATAGACAGGGGACGCGGGGAGCTGTTTTTT
CASSIDRGRGELFF
>NA|TRBJ2-3|16|TRBV6-5|NA
TGTGCCAGCAGTTTCAGATGGGACACTAGCACAGATACGCAGTATTTT
CASSFRWDTSTDTQYF
>NA|TRBJ1-5|15|TRBV19|NA
TGTGCCAGTAGTAAGTGGGGAAGGGAGCTACAGCCCCAGCATTTT
CASSKWGRELQPQHF
>NA|TRBJ1-2|15|TRBV7-8|NA
TGTGCCAGCAGCCCCGATGGTGGGGGGTCCTATGGCTACACCTTC
CASSPDGGGSYGYTF
>NA|TRBJ2-5|17|TRBV7-9|NA
TGTGCCAGCAGCTCCATCCCCGGGGGAAAGTACCAAGAGACCCAGTACTTC
CASSSIPGGKYQETQYF
>TRBD1|TRBJ2-1|17|TRBV5-1|NA
TGCGCCAGCAGCTTGAAATCGTCGGGACAGGACTACAATGAGCAGTTCTTC
CASSLKSSGQDYNEQFF
>TRBD1|TRBJ2-7|16|TRBV7-2|NA
TGTGCCAGCAGTATCTCCGGGACAGGGGGTCACAACGAGCAGTACTTC
CASSISGTGGHNEQYF
>NA|TRBJ2-5|12|TRBV6-5|NA
TGTGCCAGCAGGCAGGGAAAAGAGACCCAGTACTTC
CASRQGKETQYF
>NA|TRBJ1-2|14|TRBV28|NA
TGTGCCAGCAGTTGGGGGCGAGGAGACTATGGCTACACCTTC
CASSWGRGDYGYTF
>TRBD1|TRBJ1-2|13|TRBV28|NA
TGTGCCAGCCATACAGACAGGGTTTATGGCTACACCTTC
CASHTDRVYGYTF
>NA|TRBJ2-7|16|TRBV6-2/TRBV6-3|NA
TGTGCCAGCAGTTACGTTAAAGGGGCGAGCTCCTACGAGCAGTACTTC
CASSYVKGASSYEQYF
>NA|TRBJ2-4|14|TRBV28|NA
TGTGCCAGCAGTTTCCCAGGATTCAAAAACATTCAGTACTTC
CASSFPGFKNIQYF
>NA|TRBJ1-1|13|TRBV19|NA
TGTGCCAGTAGTATCTCCTTGAACACTGAAGCTTTCTTT
CASSISLNTEAFF
>NA|TRBJ2-3|15|TRBV6-6|NA
TGTGCCAGCAGTTCTGGGGACTTCGGGGCAGATACGCAGTATTTT
CASSSGDFGADTQYF
>NA|TRBJ1-1|16|TRBV14|few
TGTGCCAGCAGCCCTGGCCTCGTAGGGGTGAACACTGAAGCTTTCTTT
CASSPGLVGVNTEAFF
>NA|TRBJ1-5|14|TRBV2|NA
TGTGCCAGCAGTCCGACTCGAGGCGATCAGCCCCAGCATTTT
CASSPTRGDQPQHF
>TRBD2|TRBJ2-3|15|TRBV7-9|NA
TGTGCCAGCAGCACGGGACTAGCGAGCACAGATACGCAGTATTTT
CASSTGLASTDTQYF